The 20 T cell receptor beta chains in this list originate from one sample, sequenced in a study of post-analysis software for immune sequencing data (dated by TCRdb to between 2015 and 2016). Overall study results and their limits: Significantly higher frequencies in patients than in controls were found for about five TRBV segments, including TRBV5-6, TRBV5-1 and TRBV20-1.

Their antigens are not known. Library method: PCR. Instrument on record: Illumina HiSeq 2500. Unique molecular identifiers were incorporated into TCR beta cDNA libraries to reduce PCR and sequencing biases. The raw public reads went through TCRdb reprocessing: fastp at Q25, MiXCR clone calling, in-frame beta chains kept. Rows with a matching CDR3 protein are joined into one entry that keeps the most common DNA and genes. In all, the sample holds roughly 600,000 distinct CDR3 sequences, and 44% of those were seen once. The ten largest clones capture around 1.7% of the sample. The specimen was blood. These receptors came from a girl aged 5-17 years with multiple sclerosis.

The chain has TRBV20-1 and TRBJ1-2; TRBD1 aligns across 9 bases. The CDR3 loop spans 13 amino acids. Looked up from germline, CDR1 is DFQATT and CDR2 is SNEGSKA (reference sequence). The V and J ends lost 5 bases and 4 bases, in that order; junction bases with no gene match: 5. CDR3 in amino acids: CSAPRTGVYGYTF. As DNA, the CDR3 is TGCAGTGCTCCTCGGACAGGGGTCTATGGCTACACCTTC.

This clonotype was detected once. This sequence joins TRBV24-1 and TRBJ2-1; the match to TRBD2 covers 8 bases. The germline gives CDR1 KGHDR, CDR2 SFDVKD. J was trimmed by 7 bases and V by 5 bases; bases with no gene match: 6. This CDR3 has 14 residues. The DNA for the CDR3 is TGTGCCACCAGTGGAGCGGGAGTATGGAATGAGCAGTTCTTC. Translating gives CATSGAGVWNEQFF.

J is TRBJ2-7 and V is TRBV12-3 or TRBV12-4; 13 bases are a match to TRBD2. CDR3 length equals 14 residues. The V segment lost 3 bases and the J segment 4 bases; nucleotides outside the gene matches: 0. CDR3 nucleotide sequence: TGTGCCAGCAGTTTGACTAGCGGGAGGTACGAGCAGTACTTC. Translating it yields CASSLTSGRYEQYF.

The V gene is TRBV6-5, the J gene TRBJ2-7; 8 bases fit TRBD1. Losses at the gene ends were 6 bases for V and 0 bases for J; bases not matched to a gene: 4. The germline gives CDR1 MNHEY, CDR2 SVGAGI. CDR3 length equals 14 residues. In nucleotides, the CDR3 is TGTGCCAGCAGGCCGGGACAGGTCTCCTACGAGCAGTACTTC. This codes for CASRPGQVSYEQYF.

The rearrangement links TRBV29-1 to TRBJ2-3; 11 bases are shared with TRBD1. V gave up 7 bases and J gave up 11 bases; unmatched junction bases: 11. The CDR3 sequence is 13 residues long. The germline V gene encodes CDR1 SQVTM and CDR2 ANQGSEA. The CDR3 nucleotides are TGCAGCGCATACCGGGACAGGGGGTTCGGGCAGTATTTT. Amino acid sequence: CSAYRDRGFGQYF.

This chain uses TRBV6-5 with TRBJ2-5; 7 nucleotides match TRBD1. Germline V lookup: CDR1 MNHEY, CDR2 SVGAGI. The V gene end was trimmed by 2 bases and the J gene end by 1 base; junction bases not matched to a gene: 4. This CDR3 comprises 15 residues. The DNA for the CDR3 is TGTGCCAGCAGTTACGTAGGGGGCCCCCAAGAGACCCAGTACTTC. Translation: CASSYVGGPQETQYF.

V usage is TRBV5-1 and J usage is TRBJ2-7; 7 bases agree with TRBD1. In germline, CDR1 is SGHRS, CDR2 YFSETQ. The CDR3 loop spans 13 amino acids. The trim removed 4 bases at V and 6 bases at J, leaving 7 bases unmatched. The CDR3 DNA reads TGCGCCAGCAGCCCCGGACAGGCAGGCGAGCAGTACTTC. As protein: CASSPGQAGEQYF.

This rearrangement joins TRBV7-9 to TRBJ1-4; tentatively, D is TRBD1 (6 bases). There are 15 residues in the CDR3. V was clipped by 3 bases and J by 4 bases, with 12 bases between them. CDR1 is SEHNR and CDR2 is FQNEAQ in the germline V gene (reference sequence). The CDR3 loop is CASSFGTGINEKLFF. In nucleotides, the CDR3 is TGTGCCAGCAGCTTTGGAACAGGGATTAATGAAAAACTGTTTTTT.

This clonotype has a single count. The J gene is TRBJ2-7, the V gene TRBV7-9; 8 bases fit TRBD2. Germline V gene data show CDR1 as SEHNR and CDR2 as FQNEAQ (reference sequence). The length of the CDR3 is 12 residues. Unmatched junction bases numbered 8, after V lost 9 bases and J lost 7 bases. CDR3 loop: CASQRERREQYF. As DNA, the CDR3 is TGTGCCAGTCAGCGGGAGAGGAGGGAGCAGTACTTC.

This clonotype was picked up a small number of times. V gene TRBV4-1 combines with J gene TRBJ2-5, with D perhaps TRBD1 or TRBD2 (6 bases each). V was pared by 0 bases and J by 4 bases, with 12 bases between. The CDR3 has 15 residues. The germline V gene encodes CDR1 MGHRA and CDR2 YSYEKL. CDR3 in amino acids: CASSQEGGFGETQYF. For the CDR3, the DNA is TGCGCCAGCAGCCAAGAGGGGGGCTTCGGAGAGACCCAGTACTTC.

The chain has TRBV7-8 and TRBJ2-5; the match to TRBD2 covers 8 bases. V lost 6 bases and J lost 2; bases outside the gene matches: 8. The CDR3 is 15 residues long. Germline loops: CDR1 SGHVS, CDR2 FQNEAQ. As DNA, the CDR3 is TGTGCCAGCAGGGCCATAGCGGGGTCTCAAGAGACCCAGTACTTC. The encoded protein is CASRAIAGSQETQYF.

This clonotype was detected only a few times. The V call is TRBV27, the J call TRBJ2-1, with 10 bases aligning to TRBD1. Germline V gene sequence: CDR1 MNHEY, CDR2 SMNVEV (reference sequence). This CDR3 region has 14 residues. The V and J ends lost 4 bases and 10 bases, in that order; junction bases with no gene match: 7. CDR3 bases: TGTGCCAGCAGTTCGGGACAGGGGATACCCGAGCAGTTCTTC. Its protein is CASSSGQGIPEQFF.

This chain joins TRBV5-6 and TRBJ2-7; unclear D gene. Germline V gives CDR1 SGHDT, CDR2 YYEEEE. The CDR3 is 13 amino acids. V gave up 2 bases and J gave up 3 bases, with 9 bases separating them. The CDR3 loop reads CASSFRRNYEQYF. In nucleotides, the CDR3 is TGTGCCAGCAGCTTCCGGCGGAACTACGAGCAGTACTTC.

As concerns this clonotype: This sequence may be a read error, since a much larger clone differs from it by one base. V is TRBV12-3 or TRBV12-4 and J is TRBJ2-5; 10 bases align to TRBD2. The CDR3 totals 14 residues. V shed 2 bases, J shed 11 bases, and the junction held 8 bases outside the gene matches. The CDR3 is CASSLLAGDNEQYF. CDR3 bases: TGTGCCAGCAGTTTACTAGCGGGAGACAATGAGCAGTACTTC.

The chain couples TRBV7-2 to TRBJ1-2; D is ambiguous. V lost 2 bases and J 7 bases, leaving 14 bases between the germline ends. The CDR3 has 14 amino acids. Germline V gives CDR1 SGHTA, CDR2 FQGNSA. The CDR3 reads CASSLNPEARGYTF. CDR3 DNA: TGTGCCAGCAGCTTAAACCCGGAGGCCCGTGGCTACACCTTC.

The chain couples TRBV5-1 to TRBJ1-6, with D unclear. Germline CDR1 is SGHRS and CDR2 is YFSETQ. Trimming took 1 base from V and 4 from J, leaving 9 bases between them. CDR3 size: 15 residues. In nucleotides, the CDR3 is TGCGCCAGCAGCTTGATGGCAGTTTATAATTCACCCCTCCACTTT. Translation: CASSLMAVYNSPLHF.

This clonotype has just one count. CDR3 sequence reads: CASSEAPTWGNEQFF. The DNA for the CDR3 is TGTGCCAGCAGTGAAGCCCCGACATGGGGTAATGAGCAGTTCTTC. This chain uses TRBV2 with TRBJ2-1; D is uncertain. Germline values: CDR1 SNHLY, CDR2 FYNNEI. Trimming shortened V by 0 bases and J by 7 bases, and 13 bases separated the two germline ends. CDR3 length equals 15 residues.

The rearrangement links TRBV7-2 to TRBJ1-1, with TRBD1 as a possible D gene (6 bases). The CDR3 runs 15 residues. The germline V gene has CDR1 SGHTA and CDR2 FQGNSA. V lost 5 bases and J 1 base, leaving 14 bases between the germline ends. This CDR3 reads CASSIPGGGNTEAFF. CDR3 nucleotides: TGTGCCAGCAGCATACCGGGAGGGGGGAACACTGAAGCTTTCTTT.

This clonotype showed up just once. The J gene is TRBJ1-1, the V gene TRBV5-1, with D uncertain. The V gene lost 4 bases and the J gene lost 0 bases, with 13 bases spanning the gap. CDR1 and CDR2 (germline): SGHRS, YFSETQ. The CDR3 has 15 amino acids. The CDR3 loop reads CASSLGRVLNTEAFF. DNA for the CDR3: TGCGCCAGCAGCCTCGGGAGGGTTCTGAACACTGAAGCTTTCTTT.

The chain employs TRBV5-1 and TRBJ1-1; D perhaps matches TRBD1 (5 bases). There are 15 residues in the CDR3. V lost 6 bases to trimming and J lost 0 bases, with 15 bases between them. The germline V gene encodes CDR1 SGHRS and CDR2 YFSETQ. CDR3 loop: CASMGPTDMNTEAFF. CDR3 bases: TGCGCCAGCATGGGGCCGACAGATATGAACACTGAAGCTTTCTTT.